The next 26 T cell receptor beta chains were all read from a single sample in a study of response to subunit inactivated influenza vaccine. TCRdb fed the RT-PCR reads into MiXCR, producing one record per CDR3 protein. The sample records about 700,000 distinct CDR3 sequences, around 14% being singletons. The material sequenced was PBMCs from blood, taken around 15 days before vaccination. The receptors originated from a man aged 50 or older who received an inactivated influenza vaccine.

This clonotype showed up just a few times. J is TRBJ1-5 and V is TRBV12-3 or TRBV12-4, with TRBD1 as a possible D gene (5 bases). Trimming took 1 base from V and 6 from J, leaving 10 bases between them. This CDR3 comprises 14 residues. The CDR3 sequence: CASSLGREGQPQHF. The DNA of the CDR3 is TGTGCCAGCAGTTTAGGCAGGGAAGGTCAGCCCCAGCATTTT.

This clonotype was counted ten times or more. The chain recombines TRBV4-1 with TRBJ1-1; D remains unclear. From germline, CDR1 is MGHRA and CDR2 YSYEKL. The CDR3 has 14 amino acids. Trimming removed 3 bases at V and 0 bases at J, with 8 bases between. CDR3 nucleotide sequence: TGCGCCAGCAGCCAGTCAGGAATGAACACTGAAGCTTTCTTT. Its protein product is CASSQSGMNTEAFF.

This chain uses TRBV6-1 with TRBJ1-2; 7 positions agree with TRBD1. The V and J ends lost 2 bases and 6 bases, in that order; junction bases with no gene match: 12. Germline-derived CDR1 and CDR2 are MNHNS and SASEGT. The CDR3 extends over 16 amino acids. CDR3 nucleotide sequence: TGTGCCAGCAGTGAACCCGGGACAGATATTCGTAATGGCTACACCTTC. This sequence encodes CASSEPGTDIRNGYTF.

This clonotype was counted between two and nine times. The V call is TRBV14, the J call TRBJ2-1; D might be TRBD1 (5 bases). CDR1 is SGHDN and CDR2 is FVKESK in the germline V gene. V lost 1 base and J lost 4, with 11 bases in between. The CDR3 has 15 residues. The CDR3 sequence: CASSQARVRYNEQFF. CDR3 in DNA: TGTGCCAGCAGCCAAGCCAGGGTGAGGTACAATGAGCAGTTCTTC.

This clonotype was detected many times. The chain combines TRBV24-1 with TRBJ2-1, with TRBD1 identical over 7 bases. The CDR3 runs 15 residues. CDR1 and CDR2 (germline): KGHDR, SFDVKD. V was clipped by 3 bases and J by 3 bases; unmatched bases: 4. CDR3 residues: CATSDHGDSYNEQFF. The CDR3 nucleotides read TGTGCCACCAGTGATCATGGGGACAGCTACAATGAGCAGTTCTTC.

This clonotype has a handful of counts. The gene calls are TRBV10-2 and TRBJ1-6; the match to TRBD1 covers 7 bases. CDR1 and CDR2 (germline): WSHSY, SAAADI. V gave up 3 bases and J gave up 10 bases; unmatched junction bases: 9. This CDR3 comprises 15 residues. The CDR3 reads CASSEKRQGRSPLHF. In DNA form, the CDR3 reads TGCGCCAGCAGTGAAAAGAGACAGGGAAGATCACCCCTCCACTTT.

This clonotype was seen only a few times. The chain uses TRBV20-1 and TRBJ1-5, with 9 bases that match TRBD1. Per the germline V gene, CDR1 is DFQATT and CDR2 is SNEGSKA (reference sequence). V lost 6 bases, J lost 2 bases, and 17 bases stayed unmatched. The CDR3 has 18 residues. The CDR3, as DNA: TGCAGTGCCGCCGACCGGGACAGGGAAGGAGTACGCAATCAGCCCCAGCATTTT. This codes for CSAADRDREGVRNQPQHF.

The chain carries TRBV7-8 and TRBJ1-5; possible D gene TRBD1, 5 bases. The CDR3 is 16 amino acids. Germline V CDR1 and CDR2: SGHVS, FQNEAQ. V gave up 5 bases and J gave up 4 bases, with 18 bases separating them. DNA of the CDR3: TGTGCCAGCAGCCCCGCTGGGGCAGGGCGAAATCAGCCCCAGCATTTT. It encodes CASSPAGAGRNQPQHF.

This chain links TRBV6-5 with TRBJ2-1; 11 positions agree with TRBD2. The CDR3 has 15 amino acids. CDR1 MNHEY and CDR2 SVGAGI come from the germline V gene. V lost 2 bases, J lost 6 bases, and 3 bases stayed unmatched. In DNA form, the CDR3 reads TGTGCCAGCAGTTACAGTCTAGCGGGGGGCAATGAGCAGTTCTTC. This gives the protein CASSYSLAGGNEQFF.

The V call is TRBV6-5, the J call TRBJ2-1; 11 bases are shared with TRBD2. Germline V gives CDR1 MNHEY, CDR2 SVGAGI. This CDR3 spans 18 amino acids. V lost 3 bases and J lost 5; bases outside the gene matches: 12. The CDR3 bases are TGTGCCAGCAGTTATACCGGTACTAGCGGGAGTTACCACAATGAGCAGTTCTTC. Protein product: CASSYTGTSGSYHNEQFF.

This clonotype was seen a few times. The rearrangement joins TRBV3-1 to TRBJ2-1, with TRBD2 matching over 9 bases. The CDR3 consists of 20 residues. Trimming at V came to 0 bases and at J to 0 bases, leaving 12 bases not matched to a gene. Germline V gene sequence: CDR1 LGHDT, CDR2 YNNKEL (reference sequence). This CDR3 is CASSQEGLGTSLPSYNEQFF. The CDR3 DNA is TGTGCCAGCAGCCAAGAAGGTCTTGGGACTAGCCTACCCTCCTACAATGAGCAGTTCTTC.

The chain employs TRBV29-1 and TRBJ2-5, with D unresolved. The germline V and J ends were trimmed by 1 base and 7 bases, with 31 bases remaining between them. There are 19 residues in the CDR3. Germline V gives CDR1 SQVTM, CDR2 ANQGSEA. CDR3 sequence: CSVEGSGLVGFVLGGTQYF. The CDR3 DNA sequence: TGCAGCGTTGAAGGCTCTGGTCTTGTAGGGTTTGTCCTTGGTGGGACCCAGTACTTC. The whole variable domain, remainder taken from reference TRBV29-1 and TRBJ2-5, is SAVISQKPSRDICQRGTSLTIQCQVDSQVTMMFWYRQQPGQSLTLIATANQGSEATYESGFVIDKFPISRPNLTFSTLTVSNMSPEDSSIYLCSVEGSGLVGFVLGGTQYFGPGTRLLVL.

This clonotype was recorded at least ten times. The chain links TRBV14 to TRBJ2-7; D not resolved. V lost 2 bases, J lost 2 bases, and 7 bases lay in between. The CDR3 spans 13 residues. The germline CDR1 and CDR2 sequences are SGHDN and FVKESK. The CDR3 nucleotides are TGTGCCAGCAGCCAAACGGGTACCTACGAGCAGTACTTC. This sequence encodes CASSQTGTYEQYF.

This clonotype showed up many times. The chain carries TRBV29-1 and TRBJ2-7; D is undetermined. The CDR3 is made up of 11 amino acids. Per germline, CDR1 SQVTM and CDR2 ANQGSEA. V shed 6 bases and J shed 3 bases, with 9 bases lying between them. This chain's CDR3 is CSVDNSYEQYF. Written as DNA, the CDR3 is TGCAGCGTAGATAACAGCTACGAGCAGTACTTC.

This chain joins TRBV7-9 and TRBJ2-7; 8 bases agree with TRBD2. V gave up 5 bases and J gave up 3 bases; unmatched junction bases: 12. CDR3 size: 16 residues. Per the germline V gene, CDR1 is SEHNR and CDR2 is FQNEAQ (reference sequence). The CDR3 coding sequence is TGTGCCAGCAGCCAGGGACTAGGTCAACTCTACTACGAGCAGTACTTC. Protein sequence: CASSQGLGQLYYEQYF. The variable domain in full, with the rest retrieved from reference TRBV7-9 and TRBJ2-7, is DTGVSQNPRHKITKRGQNVTFRCDPISEHNRLYWYRQTLGQGPEFLTYFQNEAQLEKSRLLSDRFSAERPKGSFSTLEIQRTEQGDSAMYLCASSQGLGQLYYEQYFGPGTRLTVT.

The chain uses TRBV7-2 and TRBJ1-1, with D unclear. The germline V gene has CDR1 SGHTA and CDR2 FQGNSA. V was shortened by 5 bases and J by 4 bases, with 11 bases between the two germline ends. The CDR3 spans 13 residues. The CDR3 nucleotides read TGTGCCAGCAGCGCCCGAGAGGTCACTGAAGCTTTCTTT. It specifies CASSAREVTEAFF.

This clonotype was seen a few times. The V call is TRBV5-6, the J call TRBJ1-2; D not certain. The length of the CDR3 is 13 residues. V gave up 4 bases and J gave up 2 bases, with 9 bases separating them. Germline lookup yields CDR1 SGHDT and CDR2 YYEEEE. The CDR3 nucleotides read TGTGCCAGCAGCCGTGACACCAACTATGGCTACACCTTC. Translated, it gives CASSRDTNYGYTF.

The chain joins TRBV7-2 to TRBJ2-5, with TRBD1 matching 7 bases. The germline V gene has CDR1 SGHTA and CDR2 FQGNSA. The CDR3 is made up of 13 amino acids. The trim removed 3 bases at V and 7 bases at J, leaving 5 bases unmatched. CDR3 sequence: CASSFTTGRTQYF. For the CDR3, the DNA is TGTGCCAGCAGCTTTACGACAGGGCGGACCCAGTACTTC. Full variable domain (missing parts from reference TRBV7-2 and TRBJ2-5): GAGVSQSPSNKVTEKGKDVELRCDPISGHTALYWYRQSLGQGLEFLIYFQGNSAPDKSGLPSDRFSAERTGGSVSTLTIQRTQQEDSAVYLCASSFTTGRTQYFGPGTRLLVL.

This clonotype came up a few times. The CDR3 nucleotides read TGTGCCAGCAGCGTAGGTGTCGGGGGCTCTGGAAACACCATATATTTT. Its protein product is CASSVGVGGSGNTIYF. V usage is TRBV9 and J usage is TRBJ1-3, with a tentative D call TRBD1 (5 bases). Germline V gives CDR1 SGDLS, CDR2 YYNGEE. The CDR3 is 16 residues long. V was trimmed by 0 bases and J by 0 bases, leaving 10 bases between them. The whole variable domain, filled in from reference TRBV9 and TRBJ1-3, reads DSGVTQTPKHLITATGQRVTLRCSPRSGDLSVYWYQQSLDQGLQFLIQYYNGEERAKGNILERFSAQQFPDLHSELNLSSLELGDSALYFCASSVGVGGSGNTIYFGEGSWLTVV.

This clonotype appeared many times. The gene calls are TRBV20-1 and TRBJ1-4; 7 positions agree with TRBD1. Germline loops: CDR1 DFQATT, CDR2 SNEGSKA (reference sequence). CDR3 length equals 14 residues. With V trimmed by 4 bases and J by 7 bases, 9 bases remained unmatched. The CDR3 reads CSANKPGGGEKLFF. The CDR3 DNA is TGCAGTGCTAATAAACCAGGGGGAGGTGAAAAACTGTTTTTT.

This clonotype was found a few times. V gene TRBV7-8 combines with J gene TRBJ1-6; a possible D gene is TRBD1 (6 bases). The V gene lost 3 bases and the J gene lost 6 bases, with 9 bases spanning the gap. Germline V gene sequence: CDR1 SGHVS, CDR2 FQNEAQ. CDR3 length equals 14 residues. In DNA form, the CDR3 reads TGTGCCAGCAGCTTTGCCAGGGGTAATTCACCCCTCCACTTT. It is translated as CASSFARGNSPLHF.

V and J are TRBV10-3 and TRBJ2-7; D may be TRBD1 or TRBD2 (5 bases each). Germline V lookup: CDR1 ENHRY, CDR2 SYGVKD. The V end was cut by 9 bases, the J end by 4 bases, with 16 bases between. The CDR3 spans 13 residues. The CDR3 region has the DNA TGTGCCATGAGGGGCCCGCTTCAGTACGAGCAGTACTTC. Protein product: CAMRGPLQYEQYF.

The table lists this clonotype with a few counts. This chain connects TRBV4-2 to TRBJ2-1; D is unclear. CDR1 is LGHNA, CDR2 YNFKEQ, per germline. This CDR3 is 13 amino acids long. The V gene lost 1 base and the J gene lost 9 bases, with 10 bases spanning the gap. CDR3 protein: CASSQAQIPEQFF. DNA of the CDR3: TGTGCCAGCAGCCAAGCTCAGATCCCTGAGCAGTTCTTC.

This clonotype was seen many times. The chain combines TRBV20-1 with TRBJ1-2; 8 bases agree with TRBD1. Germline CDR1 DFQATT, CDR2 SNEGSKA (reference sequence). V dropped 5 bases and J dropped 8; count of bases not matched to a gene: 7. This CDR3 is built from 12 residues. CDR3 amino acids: CSALRTGQGYTF. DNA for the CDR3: TGCAGTGCTTTACGGACAGGGCAGGGCTACACCTTC.

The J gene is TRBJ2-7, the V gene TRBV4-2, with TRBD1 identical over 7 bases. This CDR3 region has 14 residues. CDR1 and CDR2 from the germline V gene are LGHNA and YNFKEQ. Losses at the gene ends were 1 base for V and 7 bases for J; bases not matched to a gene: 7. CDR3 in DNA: TGTGCCAGCAGCCAAGGGACAGGCGCTGGGGAGCAGTACTTC. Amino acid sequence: CASSQGTGAGEQYF.

This CDR3 reads CSARHSRGLSYEQYF. CDR3 in DNA: TGCAGTGCTAGACACAGTCGGGGGCTATCCTACGAGCAGTACTTC. V and J are TRBV20-1 and TRBJ2-7; D possibly uses TRBD1 or TRBD2 (6 bases each). The CDR3 has 15 residues. The V gene's germline CDR1 is DFQATT and CDR2 SNEGSKA (reference sequence). V was pared by 2 bases and J by 1 base, with 15 bases between.